The TCR beta chain under discussion was sequenced for a study of shared clonotypes between healthy human individuals. Into CD45RA+ naive and CD45RA-negative memory subsets, the CD4+ cells were split. A remark on this clone: Its cognate antigen is unknown.

The CDR3 spans 19 residues. CDR1 GTSNPN and CDR2 SVGIG come from the germline V gene (reference sequence). V gave up 4 bases and J gave up 0 bases; unmatched junction bases: 13. For sorted subsets, approximately 200 ng DNA per replicate equaled roughly 30,000 T cell genomes. Some clones are missing from TCRdb's copy, which holds only in-frame ones; the method was immunoSEQ multiplex PCR. The data hold about 1.4 million clones, with roughly 97% observed a single time. Findings of the study overall: Specimens sampled were limited to blood, with tissue repertoires likely differing.

The sequence derives from a man aged 25 to 40 in good health. The chain is built from TRBV30 and TRBJ2-3; 13 nucleotides match TRBD2. Input material: naive CD4+ T cells sorted from blood. Regarding subset: CD45RA+ positively selected. CDR3 loop: CAWNSGTSGNRSSTDTQYF. In DNA form, the CDR3 reads TGTGCCTGGAACTCCGGGACTAGCGGGAATCGTTCTAGCACAGATACGCAGTATTTT.